This T cell receptor (beta chain) is drawn from a study of blood T cell repertoires in COVID-19. Germline V gives CDR1 MNHNY, CDR2 SVGAGI (reference sequence). The CDR3 covers 15 residues. Trimming removed 5 bases at V and 2 bases at J, with 16 bases between. A few counts support this clone. Profiled with immunoSEQ multiplex PCR; TCRdb holds only in-frame clones, not every one. The table lists more than 200,000 clones, around nine tenths of them singletons. The sequence came from a woman aged 55-75 years with COVID-19, enrolled during active disease. Sequenced input: peripheral blood. This chain links TRBV6-6 with TRBJ2-7; perhaps TRBD1 as D (5 bases). DNA for the CDR3: TGTGCCAGCAGTCCGTTGACAGACTTAACCTACGAGCAGTACTTC. It translates to CASSPLTDLTYEQYF.